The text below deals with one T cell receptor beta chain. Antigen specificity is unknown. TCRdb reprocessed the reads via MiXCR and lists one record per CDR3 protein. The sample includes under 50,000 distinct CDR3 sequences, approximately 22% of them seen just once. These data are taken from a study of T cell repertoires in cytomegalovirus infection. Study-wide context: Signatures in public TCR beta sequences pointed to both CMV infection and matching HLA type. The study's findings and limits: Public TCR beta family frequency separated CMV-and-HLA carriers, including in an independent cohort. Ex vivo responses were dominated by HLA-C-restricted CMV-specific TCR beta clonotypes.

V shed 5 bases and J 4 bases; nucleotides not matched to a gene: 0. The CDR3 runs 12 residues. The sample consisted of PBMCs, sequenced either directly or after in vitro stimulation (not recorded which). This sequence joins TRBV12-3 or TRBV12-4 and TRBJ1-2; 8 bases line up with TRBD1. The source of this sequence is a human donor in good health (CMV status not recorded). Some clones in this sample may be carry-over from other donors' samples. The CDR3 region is CASSTGGYGYTF. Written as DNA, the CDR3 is TGTGCCAGCAGTACAGGGGGCTATGGCTACACCTTC.